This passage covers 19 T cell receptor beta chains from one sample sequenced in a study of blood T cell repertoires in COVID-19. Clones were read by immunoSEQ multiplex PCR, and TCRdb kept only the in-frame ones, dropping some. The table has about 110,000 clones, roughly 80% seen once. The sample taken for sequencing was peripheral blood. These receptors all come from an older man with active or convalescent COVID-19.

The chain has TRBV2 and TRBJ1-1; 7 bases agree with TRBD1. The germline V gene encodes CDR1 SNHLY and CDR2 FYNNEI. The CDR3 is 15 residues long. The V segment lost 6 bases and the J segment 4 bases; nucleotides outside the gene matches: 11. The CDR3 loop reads CASSPEGAQTTEAFF. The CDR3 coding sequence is TGTGCCAGCAGCCCCGAGGGGGCGCAAACCACTGAAGCTTTCTTT.

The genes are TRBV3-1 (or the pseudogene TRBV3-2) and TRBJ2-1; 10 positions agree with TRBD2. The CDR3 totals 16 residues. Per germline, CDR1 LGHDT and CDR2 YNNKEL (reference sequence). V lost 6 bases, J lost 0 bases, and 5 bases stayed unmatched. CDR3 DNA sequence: TGTGCCAGCAGTAAGCGGGGGGGCCTCTCCTACAATGAGCAGTTCTTC. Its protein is CASSKRGGLSYNEQFF.

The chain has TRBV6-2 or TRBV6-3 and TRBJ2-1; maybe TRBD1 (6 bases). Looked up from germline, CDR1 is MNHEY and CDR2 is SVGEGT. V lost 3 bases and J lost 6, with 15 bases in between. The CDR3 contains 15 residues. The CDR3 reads CASSYKPDRLNEQFF. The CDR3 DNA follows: TGTGCCAGCAGTTATAAGCCCGACAGGCTCAATGAGCAGTTCTTC.

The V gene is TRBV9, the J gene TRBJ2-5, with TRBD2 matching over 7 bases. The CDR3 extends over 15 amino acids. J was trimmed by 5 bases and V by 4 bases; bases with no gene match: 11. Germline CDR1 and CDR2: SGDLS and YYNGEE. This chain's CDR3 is CASSPFGRGIETQYF. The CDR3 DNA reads TGTGCCAGCAGCCCCTTTGGGCGGGGGATCGAGACCCAGTACTTC.

In nucleotides, the CDR3 is TGTGCCAGCAGCTTGGGCAGGCGGGCAGATACGCAGTATTTT. This encodes CASSLGRRADTQYF. The rearrangement links TRBV11-2 to TRBJ2-3, with a weak D call TRBD2 (5 bases). Per the germline V gene, CDR1 is SGHAT and CDR2 is FQNNGV. The CDR3 length is 14 residues. The V end lost 3 bases, the J end lost 4 bases, and 11 bases lay between the germline ends.

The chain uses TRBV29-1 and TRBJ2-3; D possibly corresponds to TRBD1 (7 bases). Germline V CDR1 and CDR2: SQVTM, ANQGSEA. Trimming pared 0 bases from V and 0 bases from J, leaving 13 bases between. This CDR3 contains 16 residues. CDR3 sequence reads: CSVEDRGGGSTDTQYF. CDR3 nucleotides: TGCAGCGTTGAAGATAGAGGAGGGGGCAGCACAGATACGCAGTATTTT.

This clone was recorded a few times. CDR3 protein: CASSLTLLAGGSSTDTQYF. As DNA, the CDR3 is TGTGCCAGCAGCTTAACTCTACTAGCGGGAGGGAGTTCCACAGATACGCAGTATTTT. This chain uses TRBV7-6 with TRBJ2-3, with 13 bases fitting TRBD2. J lost 2 bases, V lost 2 bases, and 10 bases had no gene match. Germline loops: CDR1 SGHVS, CDR2 FNYEAQ. CDR3 length: 19 amino acids.

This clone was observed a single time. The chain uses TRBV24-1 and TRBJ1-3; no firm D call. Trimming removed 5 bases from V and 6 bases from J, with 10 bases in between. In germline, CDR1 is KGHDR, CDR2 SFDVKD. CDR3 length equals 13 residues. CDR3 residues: CATSGATENTIYF. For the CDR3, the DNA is TGTGCCACCAGTGGAGCAACAGAAAACACCATATATTTT.

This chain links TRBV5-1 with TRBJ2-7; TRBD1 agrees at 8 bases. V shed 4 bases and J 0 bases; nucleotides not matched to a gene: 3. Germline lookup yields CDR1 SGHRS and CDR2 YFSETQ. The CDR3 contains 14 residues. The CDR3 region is CASSPGQDSYEQYF. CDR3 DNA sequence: TGCGCCAGCAGCCCGGGACAGGACTCCTACGAGCAGTACTTC.

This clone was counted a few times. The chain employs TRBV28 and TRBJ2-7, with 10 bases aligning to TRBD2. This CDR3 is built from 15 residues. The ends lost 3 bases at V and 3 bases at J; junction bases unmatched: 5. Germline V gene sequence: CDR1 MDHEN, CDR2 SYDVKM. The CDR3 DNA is TGTGCCAGCAGTTTTCTAGCGGGAGCCCTCTACGAGCAGTACTTC. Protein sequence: CASSFLAGALYEQYF.

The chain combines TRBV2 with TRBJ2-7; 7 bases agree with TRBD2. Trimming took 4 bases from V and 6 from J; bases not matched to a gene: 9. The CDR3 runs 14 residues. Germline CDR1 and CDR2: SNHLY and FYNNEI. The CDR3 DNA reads TGTGCCAGCAGTGTTAAGGCGGGAGAGGGCGAGCAGTACTTC. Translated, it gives CASSVKAGEGEQYF.

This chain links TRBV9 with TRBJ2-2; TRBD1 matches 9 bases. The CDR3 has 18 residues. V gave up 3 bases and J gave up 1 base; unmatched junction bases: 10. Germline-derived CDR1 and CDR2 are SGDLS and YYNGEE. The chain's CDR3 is CASSAPYTGGLNTGELFF. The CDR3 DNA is TGTGCCAGCAGCGCGCCTTATACAGGGGGCTTGAACACCGGGGAGCTGTTTTTT.

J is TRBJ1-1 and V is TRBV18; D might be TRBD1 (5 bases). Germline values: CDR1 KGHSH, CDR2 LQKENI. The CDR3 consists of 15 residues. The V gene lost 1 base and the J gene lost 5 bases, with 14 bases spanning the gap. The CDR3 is CASSPRRGPRTEAFF. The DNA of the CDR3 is TGTGCCAGCTCACCACGGCGGGGACCGAGAACTGAAGCTTTCTTT.

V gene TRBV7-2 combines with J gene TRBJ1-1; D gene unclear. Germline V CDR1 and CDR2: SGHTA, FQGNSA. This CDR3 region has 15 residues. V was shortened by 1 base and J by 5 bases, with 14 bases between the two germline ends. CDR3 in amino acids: CASSLGEGGRTEAFF. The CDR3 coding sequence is TGTGCCAGCAGCTTAGGGGAGGGAGGGAGGACTGAAGCTTTCTTT.

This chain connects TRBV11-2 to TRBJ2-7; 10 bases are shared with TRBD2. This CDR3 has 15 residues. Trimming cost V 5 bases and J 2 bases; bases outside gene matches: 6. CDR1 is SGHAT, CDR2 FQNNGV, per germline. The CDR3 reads CASSPIAGGPYEQYF. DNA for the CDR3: TGTGCCAGCAGCCCGATAGCGGGAGGTCCCTACGAGCAGTACTTC.

The DNA of the CDR3 is TGTGCTAGTGGTTTGGTTAGGACAGGGACTTCGAACACCGGGGAGCTGTTTTTT. Residues: CASGLVRTGTSNTGELFF. V gene TRBV12-5 combines with J gene TRBJ2-2, with 8 bases lining up with TRBD1. V trimming: 0 bases; J trimming: 0 bases; junction bases outside the gene matches: 6. Germline V CDR1 and CDR2: LGHNT, FRNRAP. The CDR3 is 18 amino acids.

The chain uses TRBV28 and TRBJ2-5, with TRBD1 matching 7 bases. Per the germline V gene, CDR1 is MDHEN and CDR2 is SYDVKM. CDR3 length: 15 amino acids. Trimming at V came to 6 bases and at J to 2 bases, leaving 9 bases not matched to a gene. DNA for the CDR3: TGTGCCAGCAGCCCAAAGGGACAGCCGCAAGAGACCCAGTACTTC. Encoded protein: CASSPKGQPQETQYF.

CDR3 amino acids: CAISEGGTESYEQYF. In DNA, the CDR3 is TGTGCCATCAGTGAGGGGGGGACAGAGTCCTACGAGCAGTACTTC. V and J are TRBV10-3 and TRBJ2-7; the D gene is possibly TRBD1 (7 bases). V was cut by 2 bases and J by 1 base, with 12 bases left in between. Germline loops: CDR1 ENHRY, CDR2 SYGVKD. The CDR3 has 15 residues.

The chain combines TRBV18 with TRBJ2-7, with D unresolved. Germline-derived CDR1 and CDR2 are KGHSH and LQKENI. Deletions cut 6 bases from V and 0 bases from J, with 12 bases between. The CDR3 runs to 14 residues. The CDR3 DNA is TGTGCCAGCTCGGAAACAGCTCCCTCCTACGAGCAGTACTTC. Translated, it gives CASSETAPSYEQYF.